This TCR beta chain was captured in a study of breast tumors, draining lymph nodes, adjacent tissues. In germline, CDR1 is DFQATT, CDR2 SNEGSKA (reference sequence). The CDR3 sequence is 10 residues long. In TCRdb, the multiplex PCR reads were re-called with MiXCR into one record per CDR3 protein. The profile shows about 300,000 distinct CDR3 sequences, around 30% of them singletons. This clonotype was observed at least ten times. Sequence at one end of the junction differs from germline and may be a read error. Samples came from axillary lymph nodes draining the breast cancer. The chain couples TRBV20-1 to TRBJ2-7, with a possible D match to TRBD2 (6 bases). The sample was axillary lymph node tissue. The origin of this receptor is a female donor with breast cancer. Some clones in this sample may be carry-over from other donors' samples. CDR3 nucleotide sequence: TGCAGTGCAGAAGTCCCACAGCGGGTCTTC. Translation gives CSAEVPQRVF.